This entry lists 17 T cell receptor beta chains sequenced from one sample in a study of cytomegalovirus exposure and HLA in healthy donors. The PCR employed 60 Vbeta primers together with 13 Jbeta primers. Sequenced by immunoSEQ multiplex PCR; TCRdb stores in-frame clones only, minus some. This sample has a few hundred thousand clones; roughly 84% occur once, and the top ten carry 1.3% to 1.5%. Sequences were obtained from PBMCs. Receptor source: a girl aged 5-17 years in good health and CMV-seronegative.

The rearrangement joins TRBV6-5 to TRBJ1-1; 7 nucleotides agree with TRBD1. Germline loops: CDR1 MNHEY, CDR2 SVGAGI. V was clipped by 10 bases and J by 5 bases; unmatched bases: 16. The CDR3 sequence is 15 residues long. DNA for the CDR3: TGTGCCACCTTACCGAGAGGGGGCGCCGGGACTGAAGCTTTCTTT. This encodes CATLPRGGAGTEAFF.

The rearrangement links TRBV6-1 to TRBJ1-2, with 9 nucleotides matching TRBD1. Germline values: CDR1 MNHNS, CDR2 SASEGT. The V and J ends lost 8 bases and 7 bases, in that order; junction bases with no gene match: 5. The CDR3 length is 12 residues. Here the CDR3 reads CASRDRASGYTF. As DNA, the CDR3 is TGTGCCAGCCGGGACAGGGCGTCTGGCTACACCTTC.

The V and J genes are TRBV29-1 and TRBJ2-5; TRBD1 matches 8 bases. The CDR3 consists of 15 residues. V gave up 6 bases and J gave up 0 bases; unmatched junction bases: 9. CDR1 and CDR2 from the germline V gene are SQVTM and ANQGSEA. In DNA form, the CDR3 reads TGCAGCGTCGCTAGGAACAGGGGGGACCAAGAGACCCAGTACTTC. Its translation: CSVARNRGDQETQYF.

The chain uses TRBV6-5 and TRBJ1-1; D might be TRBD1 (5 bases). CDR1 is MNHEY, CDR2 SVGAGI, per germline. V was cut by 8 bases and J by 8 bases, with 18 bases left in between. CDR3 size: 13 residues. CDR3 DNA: TGTGCCAGCTGGATACAGAGCGGGGACGAAGCTTTCTTT. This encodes CASWIQSGDEAFF.

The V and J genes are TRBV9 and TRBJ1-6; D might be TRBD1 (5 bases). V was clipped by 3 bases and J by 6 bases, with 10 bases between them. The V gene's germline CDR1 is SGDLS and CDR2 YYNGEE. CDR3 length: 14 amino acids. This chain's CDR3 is CASSGAGFNSPLHF. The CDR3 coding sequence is TGTGCCAGCAGCGGTGCAGGGTTTAATTCACCCCTCCACTTT.

The CDR3 region is CASSAGVDTQYF. The DNA of the CDR3 is TGTGCCAGCAGTGCGGGGGTAGATACGCAGTATTTT. The chain carries TRBV28 and TRBJ2-3; 7 nucleotides line up with TRBD2. The CDR3 has 12 amino acids. Germline CDR1 is MDHEN and CDR2 is SYDVKM. Trimming removed 5 bases from V and 5 bases from J; junction bases left unmatched: 1. Full variable domain (remainder filled in from reference TRBV28 and TRBJ2-3): DVKVTQSSRYLVKRTGEKVFLECVQDMDHENMFWYRQDPGLGLRLIYFSYDVKMKEKGDIPEGYSVSREKKERFSLILESASTNQTSMYLCASSAGVDTQYFGPGTRLTVL.

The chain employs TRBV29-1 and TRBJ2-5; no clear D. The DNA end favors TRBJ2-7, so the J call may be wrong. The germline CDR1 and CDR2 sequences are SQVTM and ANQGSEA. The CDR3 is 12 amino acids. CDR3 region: CSVRSPSYEQYF. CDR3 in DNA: TGCAGCGTTCGATCCCCCTCCTACGAGCAGTACTTC.

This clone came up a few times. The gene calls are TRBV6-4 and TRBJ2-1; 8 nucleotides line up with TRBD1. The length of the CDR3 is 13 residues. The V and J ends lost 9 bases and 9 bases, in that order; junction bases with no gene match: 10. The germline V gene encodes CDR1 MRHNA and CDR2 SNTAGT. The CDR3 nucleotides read TGTGCCAGTTCTCCCGACAGGGGTGGTGAGCAGTTCTTC. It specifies CASSPDRGGEQFF.

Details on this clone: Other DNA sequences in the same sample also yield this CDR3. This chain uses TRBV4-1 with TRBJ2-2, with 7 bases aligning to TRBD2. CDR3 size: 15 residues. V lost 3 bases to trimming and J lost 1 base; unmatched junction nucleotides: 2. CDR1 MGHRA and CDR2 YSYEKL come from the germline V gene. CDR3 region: CASSQVAGNTGELFF. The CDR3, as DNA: TGCGCCAGCAGCCAGGTAGCGGGGAACACCGGGGAGCTGTTTTTT.

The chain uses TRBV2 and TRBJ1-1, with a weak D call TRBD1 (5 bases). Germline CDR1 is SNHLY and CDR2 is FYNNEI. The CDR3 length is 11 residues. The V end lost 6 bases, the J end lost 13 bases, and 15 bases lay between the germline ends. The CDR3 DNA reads TGTGCCAGCAGCCCTGAACCAAGGGGTTTCTTT. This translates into CASSPEPRGFF.

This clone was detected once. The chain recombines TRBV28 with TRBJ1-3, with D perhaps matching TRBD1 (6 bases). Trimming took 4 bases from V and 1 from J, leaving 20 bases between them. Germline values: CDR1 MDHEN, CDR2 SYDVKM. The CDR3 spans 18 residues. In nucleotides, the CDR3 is TGTGCCAGCAGTTGGATGGTGGGGGGGGCGGTTTCTGGAAACACCATATATTTT. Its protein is CASSWMVGGAVSGNTIYF.

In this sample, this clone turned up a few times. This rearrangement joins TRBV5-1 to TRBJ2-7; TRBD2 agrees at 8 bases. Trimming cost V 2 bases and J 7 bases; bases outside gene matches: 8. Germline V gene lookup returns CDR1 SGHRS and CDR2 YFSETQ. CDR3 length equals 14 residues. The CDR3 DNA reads TGCGCCAGCAGCTTCACTAGCGGTTCGTGGGAGCAGTACTTC. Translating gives CASSFTSGSWEQYF.

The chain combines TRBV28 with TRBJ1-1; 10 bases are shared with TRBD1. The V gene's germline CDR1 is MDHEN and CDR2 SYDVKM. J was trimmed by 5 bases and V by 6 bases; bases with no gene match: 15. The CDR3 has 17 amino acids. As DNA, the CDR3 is TGTGCCAGCAGGTCCCTCGGGGACAGGGGTGGGTGGACTGAAGCTTTCTTT. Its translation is CASRSLGDRGGWTEAFF. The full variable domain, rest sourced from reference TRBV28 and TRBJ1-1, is DVKVTQSSRYLVKRTGEKVFLECVQDMDHENMFWYRQDPGLGLRLIYFSYDVKMKEKGDIPEGYSVSREKKERFSLILESASTNQTSMYLCASRSLGDRGGWTEAFFGQGTRLTVV.

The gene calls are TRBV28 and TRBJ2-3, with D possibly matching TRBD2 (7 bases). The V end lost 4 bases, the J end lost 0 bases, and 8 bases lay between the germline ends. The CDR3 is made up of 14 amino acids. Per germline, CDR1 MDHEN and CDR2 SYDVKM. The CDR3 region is CASSSGGSTDTQYF. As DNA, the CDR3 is TGTGCCAGCAGTTCGGGGGGCAGCACAGATACGCAGTATTTT.

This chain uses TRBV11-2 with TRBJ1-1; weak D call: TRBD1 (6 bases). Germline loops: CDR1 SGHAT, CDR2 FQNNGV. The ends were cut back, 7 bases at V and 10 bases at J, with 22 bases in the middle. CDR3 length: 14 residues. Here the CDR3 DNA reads TGTGCCAGCACACCCATCGACAGGACGTTGGGAGCTTTCTTT. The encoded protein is CASTPIDRTLGAFF. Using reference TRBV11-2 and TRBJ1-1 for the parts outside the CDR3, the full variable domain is EAGVAQSPRYKIIEKRQSVAFWCNPISGHATLYWYQQILGQGPKLLIQFQNNGVVDDSQLPKDRFSAERLKGVDSTLKIQPAKLEDSAVYLCASTPIDRTLGAFFGQGTRLTVV.

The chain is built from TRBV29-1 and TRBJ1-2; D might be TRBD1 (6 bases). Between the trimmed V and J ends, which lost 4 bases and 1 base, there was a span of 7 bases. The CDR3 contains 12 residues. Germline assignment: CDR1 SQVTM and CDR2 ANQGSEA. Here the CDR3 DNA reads TGCAGCGTTGTACAGGGTAACTATGGCTACACCTTC. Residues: CSVVQGNYGYTF.

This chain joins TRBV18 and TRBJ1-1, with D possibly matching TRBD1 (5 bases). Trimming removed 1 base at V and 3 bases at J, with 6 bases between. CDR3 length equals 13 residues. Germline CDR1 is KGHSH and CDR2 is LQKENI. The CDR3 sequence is CASSPRGDTEAFF. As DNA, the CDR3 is TGTGCCAGCTCACCACGGGGGGACACTGAAGCTTTCTTT.